The clone carrying this T cell receptor beta chain was seen ten or more times. Antigen: not known. This sample is part of a study of metastatic and nonmetastatic thyroid tumors. TCRdb re-called clones from the PCR reads using MiXCR. Found here are tens of thousands of clones, around 12% of them singletons; the top ten hold 7% to 10%. The CDR3 is made up of 17 amino acids. Germline lookup yields CDR1 SGHDN and CDR2 FVKESK. The V and J ends lost 0 bases and 11 bases respectively, with 23 bases between them. Every patient was untreated before thyroid surgery. Study conclusions and caveats: Within blood and tumor, benign nodules reportedly had significantly lower TCR beta diversity than malignant thyroid tumors did.

The J gene is TRBJ1-5, the V gene TRBV14, with a possible D match to TRBD1 (6 bases). Sequenced material: tumor tissue. This receptor was identified in a female donor with papillary thyroid cancer or a benign thyroid nodule (not recorded which). Some clones in this sample may be carry-over from other donors' samples. CDR3 nucleotide sequence: TGTGCCAGCAGCCAAGAGTCGGGAGGGGGACCCCCGCAGGCCCAGCATTTT. Amino acid sequence: CASSQESGGGPPQAQHF.